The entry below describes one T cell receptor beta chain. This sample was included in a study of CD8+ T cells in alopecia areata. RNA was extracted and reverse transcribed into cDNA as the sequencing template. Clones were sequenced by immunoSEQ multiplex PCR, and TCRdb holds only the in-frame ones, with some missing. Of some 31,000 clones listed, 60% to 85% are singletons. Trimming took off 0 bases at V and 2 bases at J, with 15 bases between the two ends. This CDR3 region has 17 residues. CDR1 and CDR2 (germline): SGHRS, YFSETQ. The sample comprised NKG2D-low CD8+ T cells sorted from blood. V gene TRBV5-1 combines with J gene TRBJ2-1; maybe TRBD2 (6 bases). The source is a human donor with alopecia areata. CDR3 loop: CASSLESAGRPYNEQFF. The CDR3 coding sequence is TGCGCCAGCAGCTTGGAATCCGCGGGAAGGCCCTACAATGAGCAGTTCTTC.